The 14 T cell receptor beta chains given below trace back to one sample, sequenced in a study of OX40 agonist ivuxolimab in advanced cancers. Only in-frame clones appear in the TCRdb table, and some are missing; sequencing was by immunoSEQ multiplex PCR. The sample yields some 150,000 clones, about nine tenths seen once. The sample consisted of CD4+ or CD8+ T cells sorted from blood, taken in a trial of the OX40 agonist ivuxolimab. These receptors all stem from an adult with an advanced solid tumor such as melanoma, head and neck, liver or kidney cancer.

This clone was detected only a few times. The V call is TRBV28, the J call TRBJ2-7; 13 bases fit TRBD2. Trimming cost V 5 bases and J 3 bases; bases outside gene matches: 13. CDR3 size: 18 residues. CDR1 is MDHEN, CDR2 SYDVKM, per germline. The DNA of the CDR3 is TGTGCCAGCAGTACAGGACTAGCGGGAGAACGGGGGGGCTACGAGCAGTACTTC. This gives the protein CASSTGLAGERGGYEQYF.

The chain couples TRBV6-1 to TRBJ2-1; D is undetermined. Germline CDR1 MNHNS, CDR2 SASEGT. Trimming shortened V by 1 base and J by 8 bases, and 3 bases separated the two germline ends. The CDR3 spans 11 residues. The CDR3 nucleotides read TGTGCCAGCAGTGAAGGGTATGAGCAGTTCTTC. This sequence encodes CASSEGYEQFF.

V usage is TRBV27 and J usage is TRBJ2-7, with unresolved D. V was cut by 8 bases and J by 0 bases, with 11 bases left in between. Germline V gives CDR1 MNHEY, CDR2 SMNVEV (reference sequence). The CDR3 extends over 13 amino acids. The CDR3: CASGPYNSYEQYF. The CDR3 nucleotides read TGTGCCAGCGGCCCATACAACTCCTACGAGCAGTACTTC.

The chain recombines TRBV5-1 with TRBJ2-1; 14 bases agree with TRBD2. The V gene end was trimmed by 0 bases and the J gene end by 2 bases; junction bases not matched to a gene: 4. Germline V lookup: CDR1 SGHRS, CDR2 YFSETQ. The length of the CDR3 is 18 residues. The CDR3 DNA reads TGCGCCAGCAGCTTGGGACTAGCGGGAGGGGGACCCTACAATGAGCAGTTCTTC. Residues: CASSLGLAGGGPYNEQFF.

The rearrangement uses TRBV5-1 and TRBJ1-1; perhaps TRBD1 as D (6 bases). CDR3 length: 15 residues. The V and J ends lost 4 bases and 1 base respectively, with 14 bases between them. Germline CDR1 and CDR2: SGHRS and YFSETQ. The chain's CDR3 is CASSLGGFRNTEAFF. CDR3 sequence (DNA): TGCGCCAGCAGCCTAGGGGGGTTTAGGAACACTGAAGCTTTCTTT.

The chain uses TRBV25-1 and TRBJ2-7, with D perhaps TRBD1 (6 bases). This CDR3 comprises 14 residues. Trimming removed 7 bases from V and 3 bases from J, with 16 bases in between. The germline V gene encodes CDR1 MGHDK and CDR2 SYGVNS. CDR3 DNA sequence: TGTGCCAGCACCTCACGCACGGACAGCTACGAGCAGTACTTC. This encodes CASTSRTDSYEQYF.

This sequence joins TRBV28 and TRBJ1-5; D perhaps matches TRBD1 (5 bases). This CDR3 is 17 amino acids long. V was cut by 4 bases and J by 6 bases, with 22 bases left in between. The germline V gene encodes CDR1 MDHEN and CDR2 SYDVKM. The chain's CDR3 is CASSSGSGGSTGQPQHF. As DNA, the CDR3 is TGTGCCAGCAGTTCTGGCTCTGGGGGGAGTACGGGTCAGCCCCAGCATTTT.

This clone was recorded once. The CDR3 sequence: CASSLGLKGQRLEQYF. The CDR3 DNA reads TGTGCCAGCAGTTTAGGTTTAAAGGGCCAAAGGTTGGAGCAGTACTTC. The chain links TRBV28 to TRBJ2-7; D ambiguous. With 2 bases removed from V and 7 bases from J, the gap between germline ends came to 21 bases. The V gene's germline CDR1 is MDHEN and CDR2 SYDVKM. This CDR3 has 16 amino acids.

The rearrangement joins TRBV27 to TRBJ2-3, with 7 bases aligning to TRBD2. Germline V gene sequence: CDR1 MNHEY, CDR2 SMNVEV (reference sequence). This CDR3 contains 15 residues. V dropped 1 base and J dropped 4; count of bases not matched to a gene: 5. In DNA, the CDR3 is TGTGCCAGCAGTTTATATGGACTAGTGGCAGATACGCAGTATTTT. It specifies CASSLYGLVADTQYF.

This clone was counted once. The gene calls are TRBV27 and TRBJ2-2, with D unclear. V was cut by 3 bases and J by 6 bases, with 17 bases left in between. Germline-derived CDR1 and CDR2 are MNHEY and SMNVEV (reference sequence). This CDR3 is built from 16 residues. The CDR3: CASSFLESATPGELFF. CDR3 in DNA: TGTGCCAGCAGTTTTCTCGAGTCGGCGACACCCGGGGAGCTGTTTTTT.

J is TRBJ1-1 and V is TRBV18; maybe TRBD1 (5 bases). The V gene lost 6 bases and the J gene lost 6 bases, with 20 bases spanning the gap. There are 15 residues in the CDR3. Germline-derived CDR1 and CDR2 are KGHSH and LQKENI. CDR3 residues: CASSRTRDQGAEAFF. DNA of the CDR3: TGTGCCAGCTCGCGAACCCGGGACCAGGGCGCTGAAGCTTTCTTT.

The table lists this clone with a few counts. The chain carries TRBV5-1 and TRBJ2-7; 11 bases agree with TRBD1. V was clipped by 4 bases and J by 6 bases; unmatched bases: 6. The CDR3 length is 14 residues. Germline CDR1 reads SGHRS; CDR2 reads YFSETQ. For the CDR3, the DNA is TGCGCCAGCAGCCGGGGACAGGGGGACGGCGAGCAGTACTTC. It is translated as CASSRGQGDGEQYF.

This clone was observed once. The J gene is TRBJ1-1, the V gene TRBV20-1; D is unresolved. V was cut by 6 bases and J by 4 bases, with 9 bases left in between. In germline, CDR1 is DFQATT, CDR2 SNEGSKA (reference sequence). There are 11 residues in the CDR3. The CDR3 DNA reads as TGCAGTGCGCCGGTGGTCACTGAAGCTTTCTTT. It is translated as CSAPVVTEAFF.

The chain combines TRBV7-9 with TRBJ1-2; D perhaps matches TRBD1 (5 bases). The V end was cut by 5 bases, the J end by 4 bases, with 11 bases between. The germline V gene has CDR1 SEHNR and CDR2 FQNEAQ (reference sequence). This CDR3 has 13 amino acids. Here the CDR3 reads CASSRDGPYGYTF. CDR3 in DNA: TGTGCCAGCAGCCGGGACGGACCCTATGGCTACACCTTC.